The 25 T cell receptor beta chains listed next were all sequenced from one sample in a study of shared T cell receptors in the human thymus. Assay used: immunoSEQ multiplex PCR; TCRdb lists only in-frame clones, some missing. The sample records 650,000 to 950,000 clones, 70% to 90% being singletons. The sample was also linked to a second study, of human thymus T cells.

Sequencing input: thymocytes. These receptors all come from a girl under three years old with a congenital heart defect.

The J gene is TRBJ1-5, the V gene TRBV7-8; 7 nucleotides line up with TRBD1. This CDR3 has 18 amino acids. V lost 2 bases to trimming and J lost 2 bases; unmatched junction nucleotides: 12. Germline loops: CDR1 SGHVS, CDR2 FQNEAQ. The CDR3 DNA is TGTGCCAGCAGCTTAACCAGGGGGAGTGTGTGGGGCAATCAGCCCCAGCATTTT. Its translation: CASSLTRGSVWGNQPQHF.

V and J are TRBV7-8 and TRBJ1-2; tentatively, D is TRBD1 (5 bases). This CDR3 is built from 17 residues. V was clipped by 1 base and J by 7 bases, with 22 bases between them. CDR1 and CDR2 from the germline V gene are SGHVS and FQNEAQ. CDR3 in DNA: TGTGCCAGCAGCTTAGAAGCTGGTAGCCAGGGAAGGTTTGGCTACACCTTC. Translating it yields CASSLEAGSQGRFGYTF.

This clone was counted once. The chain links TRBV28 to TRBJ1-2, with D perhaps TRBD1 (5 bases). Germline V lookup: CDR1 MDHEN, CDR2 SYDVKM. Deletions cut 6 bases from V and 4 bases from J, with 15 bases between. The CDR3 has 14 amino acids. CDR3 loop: CASSPRANLYGYTF. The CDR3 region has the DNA TGTGCCAGCAGCCCCAGGGCCAACCTCTATGGCTACACCTTC.

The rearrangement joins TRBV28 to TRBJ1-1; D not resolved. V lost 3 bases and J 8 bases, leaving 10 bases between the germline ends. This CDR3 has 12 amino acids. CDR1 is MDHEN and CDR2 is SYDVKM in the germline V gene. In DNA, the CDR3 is TGTGCCAGCAGTTTTGGCCCAGTCGAAGCTTTCTTT. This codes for CASSFGPVEAFF. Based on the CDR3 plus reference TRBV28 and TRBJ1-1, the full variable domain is DVKVTQSSRYLVKRTGEKVFLECVQDMDHENMFWYRQDPGLGLRLIYFSYDVKMKEKGDIPEGYSVSREKKERFSLILESASTNQTSMYLCASSFGPVEAFFGQGTRLTVV.

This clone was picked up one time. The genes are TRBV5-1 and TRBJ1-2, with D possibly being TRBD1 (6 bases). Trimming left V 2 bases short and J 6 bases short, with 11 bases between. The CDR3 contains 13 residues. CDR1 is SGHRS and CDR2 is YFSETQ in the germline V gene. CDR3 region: CASSLDRRHGYTF. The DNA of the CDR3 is TGCGCCAGCAGCTTAGACAGGAGGCATGGCTACACCTTC.

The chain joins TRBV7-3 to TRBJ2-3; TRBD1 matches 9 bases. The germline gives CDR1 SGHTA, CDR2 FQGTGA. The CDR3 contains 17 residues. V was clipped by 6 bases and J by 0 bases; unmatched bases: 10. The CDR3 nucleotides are TGTGCCAGCAGTTGGCTCCCGGGACAGGGAAGCACAGATACGCAGTATTTT. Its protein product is CASSWLPGQGSTDTQYF.

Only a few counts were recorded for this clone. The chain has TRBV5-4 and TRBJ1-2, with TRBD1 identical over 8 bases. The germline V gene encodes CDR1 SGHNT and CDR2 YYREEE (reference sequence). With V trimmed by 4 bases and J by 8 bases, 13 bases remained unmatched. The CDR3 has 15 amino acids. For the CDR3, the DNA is TGTGCCAGCAGCCCCGCTACGACAGGGGCTGGGGGCTACACCTTC. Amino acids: CASSPATTGAGGYTF.

The CDR3 DNA reads TGCGCCAGCAGCGGTGACGGGGGGGCAGCCAATGAGCAGTTCTTC. It encodes CASSGDGGAANEQFF. The rearrangement links TRBV4-1 to TRBJ2-1; 8 positions agree with TRBD2. V lost 5 bases, J lost 6 bases, and 9 bases stayed unmatched. CDR3 length: 15 amino acids. From germline, CDR1 is MGHRA and CDR2 YSYEKL.

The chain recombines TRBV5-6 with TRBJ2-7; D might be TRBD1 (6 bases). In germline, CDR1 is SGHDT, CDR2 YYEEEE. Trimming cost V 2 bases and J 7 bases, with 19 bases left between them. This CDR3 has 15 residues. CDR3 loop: CASSLLRDTLGEQYF. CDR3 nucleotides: TGTGCCAGCAGCTTATTACGGGACACTCTGGGGGAGCAGTACTTC.

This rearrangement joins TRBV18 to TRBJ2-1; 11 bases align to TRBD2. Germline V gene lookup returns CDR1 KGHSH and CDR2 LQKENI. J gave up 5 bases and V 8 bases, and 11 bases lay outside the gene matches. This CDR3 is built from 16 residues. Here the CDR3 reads CASPEPLAGDNNEQFF. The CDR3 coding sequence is TGTGCCAGCCCTGAGCCACTAGCGGGGGACAACAATGAGCAGTTCTTC.

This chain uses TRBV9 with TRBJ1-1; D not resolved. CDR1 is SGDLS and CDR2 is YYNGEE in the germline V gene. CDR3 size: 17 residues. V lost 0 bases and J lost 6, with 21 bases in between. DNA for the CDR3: TGTGCCAGCAGCGTAGGTTTAATCCTGAGCGGGGAATCTGAAGCTTTCTTT. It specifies CASSVGLILSGESEAFF. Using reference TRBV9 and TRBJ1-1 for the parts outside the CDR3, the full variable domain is DSGVTQTPKHLITATGQRVTLRCSPRSGDLSVYWYQQSLDQGLQFLIQYYNGEERAKGNILERFSAQQFPDLHSELNLSSLELGDSALYFCASSVGLILSGESEAFFGQGTRLTVV.

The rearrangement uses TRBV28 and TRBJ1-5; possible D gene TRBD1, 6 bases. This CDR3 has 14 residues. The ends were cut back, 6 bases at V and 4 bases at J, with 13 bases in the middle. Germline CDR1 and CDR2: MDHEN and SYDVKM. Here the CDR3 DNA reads TGTGCCAGCAGGATAAGGACAGCAAATCAGCCCCAGCATTTT. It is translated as CASRIRTANQPQHF.

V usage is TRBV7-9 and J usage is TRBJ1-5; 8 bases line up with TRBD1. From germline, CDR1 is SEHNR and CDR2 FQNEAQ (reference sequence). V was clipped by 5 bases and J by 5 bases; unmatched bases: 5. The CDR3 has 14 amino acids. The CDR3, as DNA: TGTGCCAGCAGCGTAGGGACAGGCTATCAGCCCCAGCATTTT. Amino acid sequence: CASSVGTGYQPQHF.

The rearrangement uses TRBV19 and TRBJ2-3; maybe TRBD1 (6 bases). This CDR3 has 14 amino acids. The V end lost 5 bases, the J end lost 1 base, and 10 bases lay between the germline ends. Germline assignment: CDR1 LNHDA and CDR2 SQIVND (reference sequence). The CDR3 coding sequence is TGTGCCAGTAGTCCAGGGGACGGCACAGATACGCAGTATTTT. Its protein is CASSPGDGTDTQYF.

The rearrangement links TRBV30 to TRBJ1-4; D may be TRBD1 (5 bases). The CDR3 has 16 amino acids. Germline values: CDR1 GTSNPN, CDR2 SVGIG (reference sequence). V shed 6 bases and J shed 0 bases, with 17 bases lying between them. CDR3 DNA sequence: TGTGCCTGCATCCTCCGAGACAGTGCAACTAATGAAAAACTGTTTTTT. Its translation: CACILRDSATNEKLFF.

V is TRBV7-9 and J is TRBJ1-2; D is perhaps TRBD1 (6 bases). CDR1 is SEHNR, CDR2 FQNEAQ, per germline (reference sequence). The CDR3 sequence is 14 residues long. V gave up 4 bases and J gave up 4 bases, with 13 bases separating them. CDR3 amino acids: CASSYLGGSYGYTF. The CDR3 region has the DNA TGTGCCAGCAGCTACCTAGGGGGAAGCTATGGCTACACCTTC.

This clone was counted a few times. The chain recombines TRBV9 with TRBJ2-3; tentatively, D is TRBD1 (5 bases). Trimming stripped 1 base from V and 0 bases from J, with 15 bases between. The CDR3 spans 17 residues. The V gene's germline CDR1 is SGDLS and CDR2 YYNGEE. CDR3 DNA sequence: TGTGCCAGCAGCGTAACCAGGGATGGTCTCAGCACAGATACGCAGTATTTT. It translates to CASSVTRDGLSTDTQYF.

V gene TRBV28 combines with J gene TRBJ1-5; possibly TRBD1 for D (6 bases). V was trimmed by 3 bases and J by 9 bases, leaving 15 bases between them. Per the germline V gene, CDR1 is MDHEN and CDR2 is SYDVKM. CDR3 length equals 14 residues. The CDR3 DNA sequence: TGTGCCAGCAGTTTCCGGACAGTACCAGGGCCCCAGCATTTT. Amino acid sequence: CASSFRTVPGPQHF.

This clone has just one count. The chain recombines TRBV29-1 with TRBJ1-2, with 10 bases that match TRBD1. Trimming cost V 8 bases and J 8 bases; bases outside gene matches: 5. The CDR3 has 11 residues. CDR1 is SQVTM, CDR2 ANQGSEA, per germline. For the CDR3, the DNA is TGCAGCACCGGACAGGGGGAAGGCTACACCTTC. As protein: CSTGQGEGYTF.

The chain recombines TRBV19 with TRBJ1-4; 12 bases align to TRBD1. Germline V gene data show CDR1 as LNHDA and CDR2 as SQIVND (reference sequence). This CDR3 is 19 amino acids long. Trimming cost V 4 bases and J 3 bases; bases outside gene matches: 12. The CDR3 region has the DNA TGTGCCAGTAGTACCTGGGACAGGGGGCGCTTGGGGGCTAATGAAAAACTGTTTTTT. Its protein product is CASSTWDRGRLGANEKLFF.

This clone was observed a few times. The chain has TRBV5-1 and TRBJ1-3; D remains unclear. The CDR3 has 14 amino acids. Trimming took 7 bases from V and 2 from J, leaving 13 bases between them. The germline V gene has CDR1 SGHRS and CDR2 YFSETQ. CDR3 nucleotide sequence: TGCGCCAGCGCAGACGGGGTCGCTGGAAACACCATATATTTT. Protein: CASADGVAGNTIYF.

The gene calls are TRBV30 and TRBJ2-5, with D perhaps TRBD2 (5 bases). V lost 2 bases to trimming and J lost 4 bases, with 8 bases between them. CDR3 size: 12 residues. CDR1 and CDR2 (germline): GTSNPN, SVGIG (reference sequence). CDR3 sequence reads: CAWSFEGETQYF. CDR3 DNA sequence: TGTGCCTGGAGTTTTGAGGGAGAGACCCAGTACTTC.

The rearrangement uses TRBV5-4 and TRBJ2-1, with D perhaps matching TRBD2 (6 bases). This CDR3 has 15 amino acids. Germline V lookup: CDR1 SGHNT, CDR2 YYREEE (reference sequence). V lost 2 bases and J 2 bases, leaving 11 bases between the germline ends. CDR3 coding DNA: TGTGCCAGCAGCTTACGGGGGTACCCCTACAATGAGCAGTTCTTC. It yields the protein CASSLRGYPYNEQFF.

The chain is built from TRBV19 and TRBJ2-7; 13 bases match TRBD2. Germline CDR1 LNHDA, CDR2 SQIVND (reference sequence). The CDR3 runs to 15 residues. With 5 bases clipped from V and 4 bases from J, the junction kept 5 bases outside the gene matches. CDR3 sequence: CASSGPGLAGYEQYF. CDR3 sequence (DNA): TGTGCCAGTAGTGGACCGGGACTAGCGGGGTACGAGCAGTACTTC.

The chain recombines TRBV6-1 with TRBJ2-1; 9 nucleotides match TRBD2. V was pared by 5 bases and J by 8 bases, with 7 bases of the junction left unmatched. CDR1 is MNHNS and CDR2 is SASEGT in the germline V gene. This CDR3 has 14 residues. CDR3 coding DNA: TGTGCCAGCAGTACCCCGGGACTAGCCCATGAGCAGTTCTTC. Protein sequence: CASSTPGLAHEQFF.